These T cell receptor beta chains were read from a single sample in a study of neurological immune-mediated disorders. MiXCR was run by TCRdb on the 5' RACE reads, yielding one entry per CDR3 protein. The data contain approximately 59,000 distinct CDR3 sequences, over 4% of them singletons. Specimen: PBMCs. The receptors were gathered from a human donor with multiple sclerosis. The donor label of this sample is uncertain. The CDR3 runs from the conserved cysteine through the conserved F or W. A D gene is named only where the DNA matches it firmly. Size is stated for part of the rows, as once, few or many counts, or as a class when the clone is expanded.

v_gene	j_gene	abundance	d_gene	CDR3aa	CDR3nt
TRBV9	TRBJ1-1	many	.	CASSVSGGGNTEAFF	TGTGCCAGCAGCGTGAGCGGGGGCGGGAACACTGAAGCTTTCTTT
TRBV12-3/TRBV12-4	TRBJ1-1	many	.	CASSATGNTEAFF	TGTGCCAGCAGTGCGACAGGGAACACTGAAGCTTTCTTT
TRBV20-1	TRBJ1-6	many	.	CSARDRGVSGSPLHF	TGCAGTGCTAGAGATCGCGGGGTATCTGGATCACCCCTCCACTTT
TRBV6-6	TRBJ1-2	many	TRBD1	CASDPDRGVYGYTF	TGTGCCAGCGACCCCGACAGGGGAGTCTATGGCTACACCTTC
TRBV7-6	TRBJ2-6	many	.	CASSLGPVRSGANVLTF	TGTGCCAGCAGCTTAGGGCCGGTACGCTCTGGGGCCAACGTCCTGACTTTC
TRBV5-1	TRBJ2-1	many	.	CASSSAGAPYNEQFF	TGCGCCAGCAGCTCGGCGGGGGCGCCATACAATGAGCAGTTCTTC
TRBV20-1	TRBJ2-2	medium-sized	TRBD1	CSARGGRTGELFF	TGCAGTGCCAGAGGGGGCCGGACCGGGGAGCTGTTTTTT
TRBV29-1	TRBJ1-5	many	.	CSVEEGGTGNQPQHF	TGCAGCGTTGAGGAGGGGGGAACGGGCAATCAGCCCCAGCATTTT
TRBV5-1	TRBJ2-3	many	.	CASSTQAATDTQYF	TGCGCCAGCAGCACCCAAGCTGCAACAGATACGCAGTATTTT
TRBV20-1	TRBJ2-2	many	.	CSARDRQGAAGVTGELFF	TGCAGTGCTAGAGACAGACAGGGTGCCGCGGGAGTCACCGGGGAGCTGTTTTTT
TRBV5-5	TRBJ2-3	many	TRBD2	CASSFRPSGGAGDTQYF	TGTGCCAGCAGCTTTCGGCCTAGCGGGGGGGCAGGGGATACGCAGTATTTT
TRBV29-1	TRBJ2-7	many	TRBD2	CSVRGLAGGPPDEQYF	TGCAGCGTTAGGGGACTAGCGGGGGGACCCCCCGACGAGCAGTACTTC
TRBV5-1	TRBJ2-7	many	TRBD2	CASRPGTTYEQYF	TGCGCCAGCAGACCCGGGACTACCTACGAGCAGTACTTC
TRBV5-6	TRBJ1-2	many	TRBD1	CASSLGDRGVYGYTF	TGTGCCAGCAGCTTGGGGGACAGGGGAGTCTATGGCTACACCTTC
TRBV20-1	TRBJ1-6	many	.	CSAIGTSPGSPLHF	TGCAGTGCCATCGGGACATCCCCGGGTTCACCCCTCCACTTT
TRBV4-2	TRBJ2-5	many	.	CASSPGLAPETQYF	TGTGCCAGCAGCCCCGGGCTAGCGCCCGAGACCCAGTACTTC
TRBV12-3/TRBV12-4	TRBJ1-4	.	.	CASSLLPFGEKLFF	TGTGCCAGCAGTTTACTCCCATTTGGGGAAAAACTGTTTTTT
TRBV19	TRBJ1-3	many	.	CASRPDTYSGNTIYF	TGTGCCAGTAGACCGGACACCTACTCTGGAAACACCATATATTTT
TRBV10-3	TRBJ1-2	many	.	CAISEGGNYGYTF	TGTGCCATCAGTGAGGGGGGTAACTATGGCTACACCTTC
TRBV20-1	TRBJ2-5	many	.	CSAGVETQYF	TGCAGTGCGGGGGTGGAGACCCAGTACTTC
TRBV9	TRBJ1-3	many	TRBD1	CASSPGQGMIRNTIYF	TGTGCCAGCAGCCCTGGACAGGGAATGATAAGAAACACCATATATTTT
TRBV5-1	TRBJ1-2	many	.	CASSFRGRVYGYTF	TGCGCCAGCAGCTTCCGGGGACGGGTCTATGGCTACACCTTC
TRBV7-2	TRBJ2-5	.	.	CASSLAPAETQYF	TGTGCCAGCAGCTTAGCGCCCGCAGAGACCCAGTACTTC
TRBV5-4	TRBJ1-2	few	.	CASSFQEDGYTF	TGTGCCAGCAGCTTCCAGGAGGATGGCTACACCTTC
TRBV7-6	TRBJ1-4	many	.	CASSADLAGANEKLFF	TGTGCCAGCAGCGCGGACCTTGCCGGGGCTAATGAAAAACTGTTTTTT
TRBV5-1	TRBJ2-7	many	.	CASSKEGRGSSYEQYF	TGCGCCAGCAGCAAAGAGGGTCGGGGCAGCTCCTACGAGCAGTACTTC
TRBV3-1	TRBJ1-1	many	.	CASSPWGINTEAFF	TGTGCCAGCAGCCCGTGGGGGATCAACACTGAAGCTTTCTTT
TRBV5-1	TRBJ2-6	many	.	CASSLGVFGANVLTF	TGCGCCAGCAGCTTGGGAGTCTTTGGGGCCAACGTCCTGACTTTC
TRBV7-9	TRBJ2-3	many	TRBD1	CASSSPRGMSTDTQYF	TGTGCCAGCAGCTCTCCCAGGGGGATGAGCACAGATACGCAGTATTTT
TRBV20-1	TRBJ1-3	many	TRBD1	CSAPSPTGLAGNTIYF	TGCAGTGCCCCGTCCCCGACAGGGTTGGCTGGAAACACCATATATTTT
TRBV20-1	TRBJ2-4	medium-sized	TRBD1	CSGTQGRKNIQYF	TGCAGTGGCACACAGGGGCGCAAAAACATTCAGTACTTC
TRBV11-2	TRBJ2-3	many	.	CASSLGVGDTQYF	TGTGCCAGCAGCTTAGGAGTAGGAGATACGCAGTATTTT
TRBV20-1	TRBJ2-1	many	TRBD2	CSATAGGSYNEQFF	TGCAGTGCTACAGCGGGGGGCTCCTACAATGAGCAGTTCTTC
TRBV10-2	TRBJ1-1	many	.	CASSLRGGRNTEAFF	TGCGCCAGCAGCCTCCGGGGGGGTAGGAACACTGAAGCTTTCTTT
TRBV5-1	TRBJ1-6	many	TRBD1	CASQRDRGSPLHF	TGCGCCAGCCAGCGAGACAGGGGTTCACCCCTCCACTTT
TRBV5-1	TRBJ2-1	many	.	CASSLALGNEQFF	TGCGCCAGCAGCTTGGCCCTGGGGAATGAGCAGTTCTTC
TRBV5-1	TRBJ1-4	many	TRBD1	CASSSYHRGSNEKLFF	TGCGCCAGCAGCTCATACCACAGGGGGTCTAATGAAAAACTGTTTTTT
TRBV5-1	TRBJ2-7	.	.	CASSRDKGYEQYF	TGCGCCAGCAGCCGGGACAAGGGCTACGAGCAGTACTTC
TRBV20-1	TRBJ2-2	many	TRBD2	CSARKTSGGRGTGELFF	TGCAGTGCTAGAAAGACTAGCGGGGGCCGTGGCACCGGGGAGCTGTTTTTT
TRBV9	TRBJ2-7	many	TRBD1	CASSVGQGISYEQYF	TGTGCCAGCAGCGTAGGACAGGGGATTTCCTACGAGCAGTACTTC
TRBV5-1	TRBJ1-6	many	.	CASSLDGGVGNSPLHF	TGCGCCAGCAGCTTGGACGGGGGCGTCGGTAATTCACCCCTCCACTTT